Listed below are T cell receptor beta chains from one sample, sequenced in a study of CD4+ T cells in melanoma. Some clones are missing from TCRdb's copy, which holds only in-frame ones; the method was immunoSEQ multiplex PCR. The table shows about 110,000 clones, with around 92% occurring only once. Sample: peripheral blood. The receptors shown here come from a human donor with melanoma. Each CDR3 is given with its conserved first and last residue. A D gene is named only where the DNA matches it firmly. Clone size is stated in some rows and not others, as once, few, many or a class when expanded.

j_call	d_call	clone_size	v_call	cdr3_aa	cdr3_nt
TRBJ2-7	.	.	TRBV11-2	CASSLDRGHGRLYEQYF	TGTGCCAGCAGCTTAGACAGGGGTCATGGGCGGCTTTACGAGCAGTACTTC
TRBJ2-3	.	.	TRBV4-1	CASSQVVPDTQYF	TGCGCCAGCAGCCAAGTGGTTCCGGATACGCAGTATTTT
TRBJ2-1	.	.	TRBV5-1	CASSLVWTASYNEQFF	TGCGCCAGCAGCTTGGTTTGGACAGCCTCCTACAATGAGCAGTTCTTC
TRBJ2-1	.	.	TRBV28	CASSIPQGATYLDEQFF	TGTGCCAGCAGTATCCCACAGGGTGCAACTTATTTGGATGAGCAGTTCTTC
TRBJ2-1	TRBD2	.	TRBV7-6	CASSSGTSAYNEQFF	TGTGCCAGCAGCTCCGGGACTAGCGCATACAATGAGCAGTTCTTC
TRBJ2-2	.	many	TRBV21-1	CASSTPPGTGSGELFF	TGTGCCAGCAGCACCCCCCCTGGGACAGGGTCCGGGGAGCTGTTTTTT
TRBJ1-2	.	.	TRBV9	CASSADYGDYGYTF	TGTGCCAGCAGCGCGGATTACGGGGACTATGGCTACACCTTC
TRBJ1-1	TRBD1	few	TRBV7-9	CASSSRDRGLEIEAFF	TGTGCCAGCAGCTCCCGGGACAGGGGGCTCGAGATTGAAGCTTTCTTT
TRBJ1-3	.	.	TRBV9	CASSASDRYSGNTIYF	TGTGCCAGCAGCGCCTCTGACCGATACTCTGGAAACACCATATATTTT
TRBJ2-5	.	.	TRBV10-3	CAISEGQETQYF	TGTGCCATCAGTGAAGGGCAAGAGACCCAGTACTTC
TRBJ2-7	TRBD1	once	TRBV5-4	CASTSGGPDEQYF	TGTGCCAGCACGTCAGGGGGTCCCGACGAGCAGTACTTC
TRBJ2-7	.	.	TRBV6-6	CASRRNQAAYEQYF	TGTGCCAGCAGGCGGAATCAAGCGGCGTACGAGCAGTACTTC
TRBJ2-3	.	.	TRBV6-5	CASSYSNQITDTQYF	TGTGCCAGCAGTTACTCGAACCAGATCACAGATACGCAGTATTTT
TRBJ1-2	.	.	TRBV18	CASSQDSGANYGYTF	TGTGCCAGCTCACAAGACAGTGGAGCTAACTATGGCTACACCTTC
TRBJ2-1	.	.	TRBV5-4	CASSQTRWNNEQFF	TGTGCCAGCAGTCAGACTAGATGGAACAATGAGCAGTTCTTC
TRBJ1-5	TRBD1	.	TRBV27	CATGTGSSNQPQHF	TGTGCCACCGGGACAGGCAGTAGCAATCAGCCCCAGCATTTT
TRBJ2-3	TRBD2	.	TRBV6-1	CASAAARGGHTQYF	TGTGCCAGCGCCGCGGCCCGGGGGGGGCATACGCAGTATTTT
TRBJ2-7	.	.	TRBV10-3	CAISETQSPGRYEQYF	TGTGCCATCAGTGAGACCCAATCCCCAGGGCGCTACGAGCAGTACTTC
TRBJ2-3	.	.	TRBV7-8	CASTLRGVTSTDTQYF	TGTGCCAGCACCCTCAGGGGGGTGACTAGCACAGATACGCAGTATTTT
TRBJ2-3	TRBD2	.	TRBV5-4	CASSLGLAGEGDTQYF	TGTGCCAGCAGCCTGGGACTAGCGGGGGAAGGGGATACGCAGTATTTT
TRBJ1-6	.	.	TRBV5-4	CASSLRGATYNSPLHF	TGTGCCAGCAGTTTGAGGGGCGCTACCTATAATTCACCCCTCCACTTT
TRBJ1-3	.	.	TRBV28	CASRVTGSASGNTIYF	TGTGCCAGCAGGGTCACCGGGTCAGCATCTGGAAACACCATATATTTT
TRBJ2-1	TRBD2	.	TRBV4-1	CASSQDKRDWPSNEQFF	TGCGCCAGCAGCCAAGATAAGCGGGACTGGCCTTCGAATGAGCAGTTCTTC
TRBJ2-2	TRBD1	.	TRBV10-3	CAISAQGARNTGELFF	TGTGCCATCAGTGCCCAGGGGGCGCGGAACACCGGGGAGCTGTTTTTT
TRBJ2-1	.	once	TRBV7-3	CASSPNRLNEQFF	TGTGCCAGCAGCCCGAACAGACTTAATGAGCAGTTCTTC
TRBJ1-1	.	.	TRBV2	CASKNRRANTEAFF	TGTGCCAGCAAAAACAGGAGGGCGAACACTGAAGCTTTCTTT
TRBJ2-7	.	.	TRBV6-5	CASSYSELRRAYEQYF	TGTGCCAGCAGTTACTCGGAGCTCCGTCGCGCCTACGAGCAGTACTTC
TRBJ1-6	.	.	TRBV6-6	CASSYSVNSPLHF	TGTGCCAGCAGTTACTCGGTTAATTCACCCCTCCACTTT
TRBJ2-7	.	.	TRBV27	CASRQGSGEQYF	TGTGCCAGCAGACAGGGTAGCGGCGAGCAGTACTTC
TRBJ2-7	.	.	TRBV28	CASTSDSYEQYF	TGTGCCAGCACTAGCGACTCCTACGAGCAGTACTTC
TRBJ2-5	TRBD2	.	TRBV6-6	CASTELAGGLLETQYF	TGTGCCAGCACCGAACTAGCGGGAGGGCTCCTAGAGACCCAGTACTTC
TRBJ2-1	.	.	TRBV11-3	CASSARDSNEQFF	TGTGCCAGCAGCGCCCGGGACTCAAATGAGCAGTTCTTC
TRBJ1-6	.	.	TRBV4-3	CASSQRGSPLHF	TGCGCCAGCAGCCAACGTGGGTCACCCCTCCACTTT
TRBJ2-5	TRBD2	.	TRBV7-9	CASSFALAGVQETQYF	TGTGCCAGCAGCTTTGCGCTAGCGGGGGTACAAGAGACCCAGTACTTC